Reported below is one TCR beta chain. Its target is unknown. The sample belongs to a study of STAT5B mutations in CD4+ large granular lymphocyte leukemia. This CDR3 spans 15 amino acids. Germline V gives CDR1 LGHNA, CDR2 YNFKEQ. The V gene end was trimmed by 2 bases and the J gene end by 0 bases; junction bases not matched to a gene: 1. Profiled with immunoSEQ multiplex PCR; TCRdb holds only in-frame clones, not every one. The data show some 33,000 clones, roughly four fifths seen once. Findings of the study overall: Data were not HLA-matched across samples. Without putative leukemic clones, patient CD4-sorted repertoires remained more clonal than healthy CD4+ repertoires.

This TCR was sampled from a human donor in good health. This sequence joins TRBV4-2 and TRBJ1-2, with 9 positions matching TRBD1. The sequenced material came from CD4+ T cells from blood buffy coats. For the CDR3, the DNA is TGTGCCAGCAGCCAAAGACAGGGGGCTAACTATGGCTACACCTTC. Its protein is CASSQRQGANYGYTF.